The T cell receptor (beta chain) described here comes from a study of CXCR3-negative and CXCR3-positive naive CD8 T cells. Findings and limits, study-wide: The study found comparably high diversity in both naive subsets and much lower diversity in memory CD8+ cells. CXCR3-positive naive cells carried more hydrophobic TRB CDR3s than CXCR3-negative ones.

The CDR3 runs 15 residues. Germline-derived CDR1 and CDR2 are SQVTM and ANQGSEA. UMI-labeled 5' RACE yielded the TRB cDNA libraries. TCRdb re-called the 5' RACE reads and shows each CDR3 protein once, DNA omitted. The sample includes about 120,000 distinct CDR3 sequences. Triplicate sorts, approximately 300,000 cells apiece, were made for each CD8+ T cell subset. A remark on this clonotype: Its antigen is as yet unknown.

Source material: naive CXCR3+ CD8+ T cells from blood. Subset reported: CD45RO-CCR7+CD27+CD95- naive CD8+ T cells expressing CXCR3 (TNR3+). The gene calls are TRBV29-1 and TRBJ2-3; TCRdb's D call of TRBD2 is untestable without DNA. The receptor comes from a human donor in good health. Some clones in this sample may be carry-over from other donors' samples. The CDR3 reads CSVVPGLQRADTQYF.